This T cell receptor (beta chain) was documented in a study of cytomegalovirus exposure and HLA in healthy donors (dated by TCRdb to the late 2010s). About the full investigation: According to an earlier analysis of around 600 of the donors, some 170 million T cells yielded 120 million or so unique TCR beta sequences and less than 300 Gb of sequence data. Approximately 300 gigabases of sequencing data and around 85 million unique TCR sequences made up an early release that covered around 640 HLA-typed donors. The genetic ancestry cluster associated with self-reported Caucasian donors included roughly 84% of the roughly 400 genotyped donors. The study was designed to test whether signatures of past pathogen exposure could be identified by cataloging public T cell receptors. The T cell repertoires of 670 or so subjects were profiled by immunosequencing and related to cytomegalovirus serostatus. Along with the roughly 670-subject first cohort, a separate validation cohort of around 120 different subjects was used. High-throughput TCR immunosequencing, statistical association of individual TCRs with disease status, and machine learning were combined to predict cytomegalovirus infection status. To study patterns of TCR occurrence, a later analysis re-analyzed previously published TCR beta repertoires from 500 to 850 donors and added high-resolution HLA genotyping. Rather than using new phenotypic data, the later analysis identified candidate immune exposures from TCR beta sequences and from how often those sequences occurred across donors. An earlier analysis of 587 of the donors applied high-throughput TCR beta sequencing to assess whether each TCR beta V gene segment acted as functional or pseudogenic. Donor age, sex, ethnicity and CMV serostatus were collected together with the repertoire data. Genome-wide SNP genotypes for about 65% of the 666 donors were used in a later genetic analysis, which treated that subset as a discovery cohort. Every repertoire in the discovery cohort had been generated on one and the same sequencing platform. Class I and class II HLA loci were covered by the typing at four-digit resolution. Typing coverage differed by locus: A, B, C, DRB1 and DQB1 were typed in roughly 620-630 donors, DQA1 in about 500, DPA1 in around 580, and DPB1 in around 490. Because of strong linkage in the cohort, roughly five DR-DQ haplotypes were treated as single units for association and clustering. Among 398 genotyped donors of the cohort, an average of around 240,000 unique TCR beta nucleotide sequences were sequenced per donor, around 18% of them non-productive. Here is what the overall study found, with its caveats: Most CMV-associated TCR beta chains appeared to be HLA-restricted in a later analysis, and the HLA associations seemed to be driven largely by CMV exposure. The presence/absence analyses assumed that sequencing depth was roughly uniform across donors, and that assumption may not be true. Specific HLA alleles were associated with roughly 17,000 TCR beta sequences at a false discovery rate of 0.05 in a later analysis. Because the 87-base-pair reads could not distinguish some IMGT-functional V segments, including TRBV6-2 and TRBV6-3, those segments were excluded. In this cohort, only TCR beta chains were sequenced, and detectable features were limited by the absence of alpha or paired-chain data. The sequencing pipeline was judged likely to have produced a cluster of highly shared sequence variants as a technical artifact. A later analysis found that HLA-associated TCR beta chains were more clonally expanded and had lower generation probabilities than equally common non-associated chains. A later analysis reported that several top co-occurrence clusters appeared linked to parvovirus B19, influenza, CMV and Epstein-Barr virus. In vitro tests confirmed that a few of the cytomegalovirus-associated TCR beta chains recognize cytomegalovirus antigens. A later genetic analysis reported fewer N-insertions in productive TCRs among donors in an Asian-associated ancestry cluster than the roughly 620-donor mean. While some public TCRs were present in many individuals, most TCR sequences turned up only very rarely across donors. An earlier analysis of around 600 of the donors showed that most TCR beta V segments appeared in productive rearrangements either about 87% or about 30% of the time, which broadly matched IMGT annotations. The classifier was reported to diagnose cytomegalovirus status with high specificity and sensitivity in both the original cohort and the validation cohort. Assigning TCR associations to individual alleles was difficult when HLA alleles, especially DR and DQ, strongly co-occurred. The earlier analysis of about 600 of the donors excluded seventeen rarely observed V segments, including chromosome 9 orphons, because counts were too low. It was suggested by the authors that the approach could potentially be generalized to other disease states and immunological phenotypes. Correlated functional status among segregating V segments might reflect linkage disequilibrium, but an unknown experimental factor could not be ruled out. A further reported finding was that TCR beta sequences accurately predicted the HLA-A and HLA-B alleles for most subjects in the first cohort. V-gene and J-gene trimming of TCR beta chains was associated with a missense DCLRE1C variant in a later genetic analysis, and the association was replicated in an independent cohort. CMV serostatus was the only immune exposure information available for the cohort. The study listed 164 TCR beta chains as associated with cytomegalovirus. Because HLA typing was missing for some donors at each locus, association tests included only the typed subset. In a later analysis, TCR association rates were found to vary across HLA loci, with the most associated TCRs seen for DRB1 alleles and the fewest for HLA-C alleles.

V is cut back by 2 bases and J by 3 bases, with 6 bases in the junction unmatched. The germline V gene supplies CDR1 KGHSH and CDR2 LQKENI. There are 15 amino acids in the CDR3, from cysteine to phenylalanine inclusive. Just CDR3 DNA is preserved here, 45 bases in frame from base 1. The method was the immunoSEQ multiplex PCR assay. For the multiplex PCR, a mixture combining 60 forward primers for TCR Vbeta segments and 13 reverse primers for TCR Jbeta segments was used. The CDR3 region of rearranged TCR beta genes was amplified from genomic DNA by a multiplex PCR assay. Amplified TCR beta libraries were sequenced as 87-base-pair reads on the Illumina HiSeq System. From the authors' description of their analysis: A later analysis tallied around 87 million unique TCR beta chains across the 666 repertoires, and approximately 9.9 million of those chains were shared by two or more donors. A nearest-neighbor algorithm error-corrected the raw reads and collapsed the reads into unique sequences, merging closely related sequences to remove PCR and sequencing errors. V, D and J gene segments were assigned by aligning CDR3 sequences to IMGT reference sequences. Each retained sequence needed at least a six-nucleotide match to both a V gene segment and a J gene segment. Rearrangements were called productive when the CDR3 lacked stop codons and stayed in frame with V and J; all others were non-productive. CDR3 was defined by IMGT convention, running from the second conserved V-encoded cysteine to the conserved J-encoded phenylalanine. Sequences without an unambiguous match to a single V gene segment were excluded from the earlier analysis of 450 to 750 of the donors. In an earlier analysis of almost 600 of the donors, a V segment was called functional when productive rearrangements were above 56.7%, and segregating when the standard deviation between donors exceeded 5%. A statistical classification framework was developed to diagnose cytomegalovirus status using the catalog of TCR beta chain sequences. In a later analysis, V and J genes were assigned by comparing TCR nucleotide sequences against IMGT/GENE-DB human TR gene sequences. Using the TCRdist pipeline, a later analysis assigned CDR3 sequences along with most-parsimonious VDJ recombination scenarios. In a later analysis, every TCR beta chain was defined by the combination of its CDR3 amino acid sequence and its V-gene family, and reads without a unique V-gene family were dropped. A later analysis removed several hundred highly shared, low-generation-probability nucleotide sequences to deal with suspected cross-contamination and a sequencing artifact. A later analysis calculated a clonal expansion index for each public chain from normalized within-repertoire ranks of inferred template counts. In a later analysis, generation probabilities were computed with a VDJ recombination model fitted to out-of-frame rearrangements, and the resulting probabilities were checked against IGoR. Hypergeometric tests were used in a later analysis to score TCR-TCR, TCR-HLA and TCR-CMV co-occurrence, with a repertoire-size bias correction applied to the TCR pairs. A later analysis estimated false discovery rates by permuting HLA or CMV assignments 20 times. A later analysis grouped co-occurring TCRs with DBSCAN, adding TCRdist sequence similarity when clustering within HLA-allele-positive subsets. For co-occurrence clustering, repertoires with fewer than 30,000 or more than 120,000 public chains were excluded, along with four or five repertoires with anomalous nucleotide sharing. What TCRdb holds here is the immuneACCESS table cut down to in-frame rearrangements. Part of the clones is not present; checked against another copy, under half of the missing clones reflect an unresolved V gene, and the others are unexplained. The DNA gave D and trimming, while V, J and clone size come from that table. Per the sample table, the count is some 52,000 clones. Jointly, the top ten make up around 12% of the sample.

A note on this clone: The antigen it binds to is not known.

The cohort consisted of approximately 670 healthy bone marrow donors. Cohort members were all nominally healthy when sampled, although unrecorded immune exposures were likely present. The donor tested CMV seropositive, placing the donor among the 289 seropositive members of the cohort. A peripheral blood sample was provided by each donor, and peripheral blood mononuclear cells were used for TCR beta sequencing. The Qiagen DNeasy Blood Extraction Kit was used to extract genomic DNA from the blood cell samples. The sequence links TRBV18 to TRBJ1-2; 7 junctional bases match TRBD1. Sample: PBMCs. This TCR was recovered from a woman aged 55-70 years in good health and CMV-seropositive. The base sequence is TGTGCCAGCTCACCAGGGGGGACAGACTACTATGGCTACACCTTC. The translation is CASSPGGTDYYGYTF.